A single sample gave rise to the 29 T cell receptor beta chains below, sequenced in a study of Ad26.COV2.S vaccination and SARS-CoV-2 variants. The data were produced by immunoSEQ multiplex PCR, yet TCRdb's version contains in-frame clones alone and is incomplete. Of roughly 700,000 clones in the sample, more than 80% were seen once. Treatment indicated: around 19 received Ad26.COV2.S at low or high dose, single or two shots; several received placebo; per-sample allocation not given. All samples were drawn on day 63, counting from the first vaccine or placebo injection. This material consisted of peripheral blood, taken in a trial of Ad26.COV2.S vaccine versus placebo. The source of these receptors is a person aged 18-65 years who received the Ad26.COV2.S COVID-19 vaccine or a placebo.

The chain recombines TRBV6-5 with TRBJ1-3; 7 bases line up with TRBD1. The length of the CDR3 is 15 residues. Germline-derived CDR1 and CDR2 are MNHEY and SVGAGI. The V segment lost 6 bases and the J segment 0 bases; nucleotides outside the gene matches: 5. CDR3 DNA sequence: TGTGCCAGCAGGGGACAGACGGACTCTGGAAACACCATATATTTT. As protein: CASRGQTDSGNTIYF.

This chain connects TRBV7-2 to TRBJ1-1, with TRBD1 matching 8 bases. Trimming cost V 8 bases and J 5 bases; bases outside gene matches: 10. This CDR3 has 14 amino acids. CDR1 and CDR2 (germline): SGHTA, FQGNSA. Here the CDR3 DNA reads TGTGCCAGCGCCGGGCAGGGGGCGAGGACTGAAGCTTTCTTT. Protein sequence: CASAGQGARTEAFF.

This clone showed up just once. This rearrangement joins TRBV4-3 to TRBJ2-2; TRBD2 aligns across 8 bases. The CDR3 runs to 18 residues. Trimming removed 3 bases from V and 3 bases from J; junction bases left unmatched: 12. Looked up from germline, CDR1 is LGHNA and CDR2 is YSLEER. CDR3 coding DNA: TGCGCCAGCAGCCAGGATCTTATAGCGGGGTCGGACACCGGGGAGCTGTTTTTT. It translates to CASSQDLIAGSDTGELFF.

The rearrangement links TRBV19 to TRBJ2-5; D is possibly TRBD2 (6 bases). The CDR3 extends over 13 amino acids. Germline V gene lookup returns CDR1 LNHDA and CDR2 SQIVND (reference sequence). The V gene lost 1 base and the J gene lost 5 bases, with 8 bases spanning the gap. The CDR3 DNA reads TGTGCCAGTAGTATAGGCGGAGGGGAGACCCAGTACTTC. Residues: CASSIGGGETQYF.

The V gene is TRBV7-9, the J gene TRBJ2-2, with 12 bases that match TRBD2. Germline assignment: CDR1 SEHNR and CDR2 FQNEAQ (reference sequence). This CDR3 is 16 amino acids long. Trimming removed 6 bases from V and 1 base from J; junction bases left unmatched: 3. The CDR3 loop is CASRTGLAGNTGELFF. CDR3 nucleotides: TGTGCCAGCAGGACGGGACTAGCGGGGAACACCGGGGAGCTGTTTTTT.

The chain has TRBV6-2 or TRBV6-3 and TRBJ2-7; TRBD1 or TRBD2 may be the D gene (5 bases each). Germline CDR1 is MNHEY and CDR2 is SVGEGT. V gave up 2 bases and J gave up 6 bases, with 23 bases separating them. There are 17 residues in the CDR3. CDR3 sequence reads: CASSYGALASRRGEQYF. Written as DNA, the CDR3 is TGTGCCAGCAGTTACGGGGCCCTGGCTAGCAGGAGAGGCGAGCAGTACTTC.

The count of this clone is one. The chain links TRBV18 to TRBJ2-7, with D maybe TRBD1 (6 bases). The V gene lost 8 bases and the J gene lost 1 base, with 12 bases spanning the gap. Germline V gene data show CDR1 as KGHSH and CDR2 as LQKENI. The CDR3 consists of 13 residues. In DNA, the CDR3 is TGTGCCAGCACTACAGGGCGGTCCTACGAGCAGTACTTC. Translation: CASTTGRSYEQYF.

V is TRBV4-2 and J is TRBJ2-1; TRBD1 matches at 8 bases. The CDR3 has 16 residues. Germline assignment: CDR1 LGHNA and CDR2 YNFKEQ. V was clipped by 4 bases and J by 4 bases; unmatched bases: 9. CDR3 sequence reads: CASSPKGQGGYNEQFF. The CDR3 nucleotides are TGTGCCAGCAGCCCAAAAGGACAGGGCGGATACAATGAGCAGTTCTTC.

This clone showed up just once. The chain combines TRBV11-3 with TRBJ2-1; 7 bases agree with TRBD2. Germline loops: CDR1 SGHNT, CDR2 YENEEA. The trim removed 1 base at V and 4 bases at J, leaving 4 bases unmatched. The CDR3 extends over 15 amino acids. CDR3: CASSLVAGPYNEQFF. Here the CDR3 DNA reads TGTGCCAGCAGCTTAGTAGCGGGCCCGTACAATGAGCAGTTCTTC. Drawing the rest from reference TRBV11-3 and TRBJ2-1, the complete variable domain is EAGVVQSPRYKIIEKKQPVAFWCNPISGHNTLYWYLQNLGQGPELLIRYENEEAVDDSQLPKDRFSAERLKGVDSTLKIQPAELGDSAVYLCASSLVAGPYNEQFFGPGTRLTVL.

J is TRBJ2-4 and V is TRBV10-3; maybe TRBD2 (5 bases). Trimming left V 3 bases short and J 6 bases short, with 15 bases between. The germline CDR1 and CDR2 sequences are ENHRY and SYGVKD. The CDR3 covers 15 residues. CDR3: CAISDPGMGRNIQYF. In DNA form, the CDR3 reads TGTGCCATCAGTGACCCCGGGATGGGAAGAAACATTCAGTACTTC.

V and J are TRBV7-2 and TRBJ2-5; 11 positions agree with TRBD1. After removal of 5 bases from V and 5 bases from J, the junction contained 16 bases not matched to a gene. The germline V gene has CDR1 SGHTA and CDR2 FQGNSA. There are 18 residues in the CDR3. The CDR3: CASSLGDRGWVNKETQYF. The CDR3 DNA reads TGTGCCAGCAGCCTTGGGGACAGGGGGTGGGTCAATAAGGAGACCCAGTACTTC. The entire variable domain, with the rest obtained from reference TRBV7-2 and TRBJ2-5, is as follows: GAGVSQSPSNKVTEKGKDVELRCDPISGHTALYWYRQSLGQGLEFLIYFQGNSAPDKSGLPSDRFSAERTGGSVSTLTIQRTQQEDSAVYLCASSLGDRGWVNKETQYFGPGTRLLVL.

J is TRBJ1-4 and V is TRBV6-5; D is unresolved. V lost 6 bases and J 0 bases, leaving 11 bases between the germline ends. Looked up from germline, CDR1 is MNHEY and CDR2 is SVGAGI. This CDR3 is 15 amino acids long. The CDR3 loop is CASRPLATTNEKLFF. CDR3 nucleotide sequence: TGTGCCAGCAGGCCCCTAGCGACAACTAATGAAAAACTGTTTTTT.

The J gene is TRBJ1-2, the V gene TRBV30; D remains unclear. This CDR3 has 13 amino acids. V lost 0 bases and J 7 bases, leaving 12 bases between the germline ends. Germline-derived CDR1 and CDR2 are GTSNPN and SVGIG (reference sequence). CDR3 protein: CAWSVQSGGGYTF. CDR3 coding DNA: TGTGCCTGGAGTGTACAGTCAGGAGGTGGCTACACCTTC.

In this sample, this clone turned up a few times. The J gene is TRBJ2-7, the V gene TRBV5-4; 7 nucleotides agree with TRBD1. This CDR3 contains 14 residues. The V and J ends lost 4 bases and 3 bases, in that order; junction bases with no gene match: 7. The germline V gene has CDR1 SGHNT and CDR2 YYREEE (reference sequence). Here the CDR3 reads CASSLDRVGYEQYF. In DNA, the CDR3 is TGTGCCAGCAGCCTCGACAGGGTTGGCTACGAGCAGTACTTC.

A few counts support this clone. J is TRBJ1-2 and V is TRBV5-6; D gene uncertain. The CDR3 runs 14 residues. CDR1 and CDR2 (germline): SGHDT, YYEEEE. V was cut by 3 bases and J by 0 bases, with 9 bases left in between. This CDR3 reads CASSSPYPNYGYTF. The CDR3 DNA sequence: TGTGCCAGCAGCTCGCCCTATCCTAACTATGGCTACACCTTC.

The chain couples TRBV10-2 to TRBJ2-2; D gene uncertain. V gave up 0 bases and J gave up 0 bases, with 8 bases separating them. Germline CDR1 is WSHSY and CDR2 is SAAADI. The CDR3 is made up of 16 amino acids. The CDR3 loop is CASSESQHPNTGELFF. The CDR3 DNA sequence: TGCGCCAGCAGTGAGTCTCAACACCCGAACACCGGGGAGCTGTTTTTT.

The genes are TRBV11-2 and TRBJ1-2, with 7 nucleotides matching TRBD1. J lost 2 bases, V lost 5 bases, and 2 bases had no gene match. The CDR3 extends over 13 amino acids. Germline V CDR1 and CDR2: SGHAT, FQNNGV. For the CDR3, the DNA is TGTGCCAGCAGCCCGGACAGGAACTATGGCTACACCTTC. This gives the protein CASSPDRNYGYTF.

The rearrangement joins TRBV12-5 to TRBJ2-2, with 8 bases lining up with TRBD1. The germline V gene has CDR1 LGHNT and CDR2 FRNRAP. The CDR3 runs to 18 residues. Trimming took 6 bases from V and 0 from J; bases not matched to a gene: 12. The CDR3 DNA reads TGTGCTAGTGGAACCACCCTTAAGGACAGGGCGAACACCGGGGAGCTGTTTTTT. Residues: CASGTTLKDRANTGELFF.

In DNA, the CDR3 is TGTGCCAGCAGTACAGGACAGGGTGGTCAGCCCCAGCATTTT. This sequence encodes CASSTGQGGQPQHF. The rearrangement links TRBV28 to TRBJ1-5; the match to TRBD1 covers 8 bases. J gave up 6 bases and V 5 bases, and 6 bases lay outside the gene matches. Germline V lookup: CDR1 MDHEN, CDR2 SYDVKM. CDR3 size: 14 residues. Variable domain in full (rest from reference TRBV28 and TRBJ1-5): DVKVTQSSRYLVKRTGEKVFLECVQDMDHENMFWYRQDPGLGLRLIYFSYDVKMKEKGDIPEGYSVSREKKERFSLILESASTNQTSMYLCASSTGQGGQPQHFGDGTRLSIL.

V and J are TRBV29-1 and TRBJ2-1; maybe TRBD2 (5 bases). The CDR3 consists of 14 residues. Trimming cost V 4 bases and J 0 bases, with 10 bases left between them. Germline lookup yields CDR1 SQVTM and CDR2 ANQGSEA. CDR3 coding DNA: TGCAGCGTTGGCGGGTATAGCTCCTACAATGAGCAGTTCTTC. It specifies CSVGGYSSYNEQFF.

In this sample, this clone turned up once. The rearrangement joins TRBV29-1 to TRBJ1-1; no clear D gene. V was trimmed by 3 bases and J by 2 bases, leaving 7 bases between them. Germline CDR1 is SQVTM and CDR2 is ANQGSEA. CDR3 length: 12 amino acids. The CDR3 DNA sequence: TGCAGCGTTGATCGGGGAAACACTGAAGCTTTCTTT. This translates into CSVDRGNTEAFF.

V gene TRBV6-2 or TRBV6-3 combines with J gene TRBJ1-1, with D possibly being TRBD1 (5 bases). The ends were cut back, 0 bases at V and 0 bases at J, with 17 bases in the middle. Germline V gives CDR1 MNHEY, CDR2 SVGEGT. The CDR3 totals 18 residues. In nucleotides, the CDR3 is TGTGCCAGCAGTTACTCGTTGGGATCTGGGGCTATGAACACTGAAGCTTTCTTT. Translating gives CASSYSLGSGAMNTEAFF.

CDR3 amino acids: CASSQSTRGYTF. The CDR3 bases are TGTGCCAGCAGCCAGAGTACACGGGGCTACACCTTC. The rearrangement uses TRBV3-1 (or the pseudogene TRBV3-2) and TRBJ1-2; D unclear. V gave up 3 bases and J gave up 8 bases, with 10 bases separating them. The CDR3 consists of 12 residues. Germline loops: CDR1 LGHDT, CDR2 YNNKEL (reference sequence).

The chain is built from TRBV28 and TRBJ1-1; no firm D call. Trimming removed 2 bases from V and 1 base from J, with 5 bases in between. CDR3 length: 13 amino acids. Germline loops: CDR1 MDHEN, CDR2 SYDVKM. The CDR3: CASSLVGNTEAFF. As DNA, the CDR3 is TGTGCCAGCAGTTTAGTGGGGAACACTGAAGCTTTCTTT.

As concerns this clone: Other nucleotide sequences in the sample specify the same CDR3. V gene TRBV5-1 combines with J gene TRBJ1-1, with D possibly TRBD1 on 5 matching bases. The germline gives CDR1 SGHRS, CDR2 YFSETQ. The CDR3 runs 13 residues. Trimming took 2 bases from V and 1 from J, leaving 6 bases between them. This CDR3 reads CASSFGANTEAFF. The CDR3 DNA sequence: TGCGCCAGCAGCTTCGGGGCGAACACTGAAGCTTTCTTT.

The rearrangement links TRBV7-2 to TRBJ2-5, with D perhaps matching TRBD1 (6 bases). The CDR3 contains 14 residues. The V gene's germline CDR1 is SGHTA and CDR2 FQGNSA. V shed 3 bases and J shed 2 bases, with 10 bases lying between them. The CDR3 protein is CASSFQQGQETQYF. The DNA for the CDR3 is TGTGCCAGCAGCTTTCAACAGGGACAAGAGACCCAGTACTTC.

The CDR3: CASSLLHLYNEQFF. CDR3 DNA sequence: TGCGCCAGCAGCCTTTTACACCTCTACAATGAGCAGTTCTTC. The rearrangement links TRBV4-1 to TRBJ2-1, with D unresolved. Germline values: CDR1 MGHRA, CDR2 YSYEKL. CDR3 length: 14 amino acids. The germline V and J ends were trimmed by 4 bases and 3 bases, with 10 bases remaining between them.

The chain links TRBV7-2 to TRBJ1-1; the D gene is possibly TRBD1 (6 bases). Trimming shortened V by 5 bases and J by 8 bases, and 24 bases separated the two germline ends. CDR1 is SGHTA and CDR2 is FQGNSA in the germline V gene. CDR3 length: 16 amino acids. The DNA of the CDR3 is TGTGCCAGCAGCAGTATGAATCGACAGGCCCCAAAGGAAGCTTTCTTT. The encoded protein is CASSSMNRQAPKEAFF.

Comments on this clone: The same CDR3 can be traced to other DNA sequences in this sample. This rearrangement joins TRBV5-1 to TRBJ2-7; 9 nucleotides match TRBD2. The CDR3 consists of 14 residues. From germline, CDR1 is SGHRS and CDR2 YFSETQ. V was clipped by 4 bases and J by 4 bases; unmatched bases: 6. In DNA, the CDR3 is TGCGCCAGCAGCCCTGGGCTAGCGGGATACGAGCAGTACTTC. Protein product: CASSPGLAGYEQYF.